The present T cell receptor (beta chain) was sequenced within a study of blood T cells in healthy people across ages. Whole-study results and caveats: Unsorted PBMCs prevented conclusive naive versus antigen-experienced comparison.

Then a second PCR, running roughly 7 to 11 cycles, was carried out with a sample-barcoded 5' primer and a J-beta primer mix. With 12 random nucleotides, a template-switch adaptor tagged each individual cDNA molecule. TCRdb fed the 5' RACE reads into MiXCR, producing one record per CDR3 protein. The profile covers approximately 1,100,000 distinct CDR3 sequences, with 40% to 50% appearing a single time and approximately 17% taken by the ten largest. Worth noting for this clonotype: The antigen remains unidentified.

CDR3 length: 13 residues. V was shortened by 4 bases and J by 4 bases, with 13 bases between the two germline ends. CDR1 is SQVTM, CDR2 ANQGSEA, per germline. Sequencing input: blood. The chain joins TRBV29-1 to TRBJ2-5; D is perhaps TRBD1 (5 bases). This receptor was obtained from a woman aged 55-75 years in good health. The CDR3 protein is CSVAGQGTETQYF. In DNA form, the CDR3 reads TGCAGCGTTGCGGGTCAGGGAACAGAGACCCAGTACTTC.